This T cell receptor (beta chain) derives from a study of CD8 T cells in Susac syndrome. Reverse transcription used 0.5 to 1 ug RNA and random hexamers. One entry per CDR3 protein, called by TCRdb with MiXCR from the immunoSEQ multiplex PCR reads. Of 250,000 to 350,000 distinct CDR3 sequences listed, about 85% are singletons. V was cut by 8 bases and J by 0 bases, with 19 bases left in between. Germline assignment: CDR1 GTSNPN and CDR2 SVGIG (reference sequence). CDR3 length: 15 amino acids. The V call is TRBV30, the J call TRBJ1-1, with D uncertain. Sample: CD8+ T cells from PBMCs. The clonotype originates from a human donor with multiple sclerosis. CDR3 nucleotide sequence: TGTGCCCTCGAGGCTGCTGATCACATGAACACTGAAGCTTTCTTT. It encodes CALEAADHMNTEAFF.